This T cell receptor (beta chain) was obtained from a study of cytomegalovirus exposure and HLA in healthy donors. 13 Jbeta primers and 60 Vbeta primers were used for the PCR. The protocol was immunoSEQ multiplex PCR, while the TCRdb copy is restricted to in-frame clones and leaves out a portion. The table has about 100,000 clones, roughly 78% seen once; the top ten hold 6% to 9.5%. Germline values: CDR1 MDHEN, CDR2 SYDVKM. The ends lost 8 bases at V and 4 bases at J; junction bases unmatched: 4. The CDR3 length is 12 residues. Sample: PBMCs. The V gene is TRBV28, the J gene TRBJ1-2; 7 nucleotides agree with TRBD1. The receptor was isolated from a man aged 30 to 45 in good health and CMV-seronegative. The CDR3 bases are TGTGCCAGCGCGGACAGGCTCTATGGCTACACCTTC. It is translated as CASADRLYGYTF.